This T cell receptor beta chain derives from a study of neurological immune-mediated disorders. The table lists this clonotype with many counts. Synthesis of cDNA was accomplished via 5'RACE employing 10-nucleotide random UMIs. MiXCR was run by TCRdb on the 5' RACE reads, yielding one entry per CDR3 protein. The sample yields about 41,000 distinct CDR3 sequences, roughly 15% seen once. The sequence was collected from an older woman with HTLV-1-associated myelopathy (HAM/TSP). The sample taken for sequencing was CD4+ T cells from blood.

In DNA form, the CDR3 reads TGTGCCAGCAGCTTAACACAGACCTCTGGAAACACCATATATTTT. Translating it yields CASSLTQTSGNTIYF. The genes are TRBV7-6 and TRBJ1-3, with unresolved D. Trimming took 2 bases from V and 0 from J, leaving 8 bases between them. Germline values: CDR1 SGHVS, CDR2 FNYEAQ. The CDR3 loop spans 15 amino acids.